This is a list of T cell receptor beta chains from one sample in a study of T cells in Graves' hyperthyroidism and ophthalmopathy. TCRdb recomputed calls from the multiplex PCR reads with MiXCR, one row per CDR3 protein. Of fewer than 900,000 distinct CDR3 sequences in the sample, over 15% were seen once. Sequenced: blood. The receptor set was obtained from a woman aged 45-65 years with Graves' hyperthyroidism that later progressed to Graves' ophthalmopathy. CDR3s include the opening cysteine and the closing phenylalanine or tryptophan. Each record gives: J gene, clone size, V gene, D gene, CDR3 protein, CDR3 DNA. D genes are given only for firm matches. Not all rows give a size; the values are once, few, many and, for expanded clones, a class.

TRBJ2-2,many,TRBV20-1,TRBD2,CSALRASGGVNTGELFF,TGCAGTGCGCTAAGGGCTAGCGGGGGCGTCAACACCGGGGAGCTGTTTTTT
TRBJ2-1,NA,TRBV12-3/TRBV12-4,TRBD2,CASSLAGAGGLHEQFF,TGTGCCAGCAGTTTAGCCGGCGCGGGGGGGCTCCATGAGCAGTTCTTC
TRBJ1-1,many,TRBV5-1,NA,CASMEGMNTEAFF,TGCGCCAGCATGGAGGGAATGAACACTGAAGCTTTCTTT
TRBJ1-4,few,TRBV7-9,TRBD1,CASSLALRGPATNEKLFF,TGTGCCAGCAGCTTAGCGCTTAGGGGGCCTGCAACTAATGAAAAACTGTTTTTT
TRBJ1-1,few,TRBV9,NA,CASSPRVDGNTEAFF,TGTGCCAGCAGCCCCAGAGTGGACGGGAACACTGAAGCTTTCTTT
TRBJ2-4,NA,TRBV10-2,TRBD1,CASRVTPGDRGKNIQYF,TGCGCCAGCAGGGTGACCCCGGGGGACAGGGGGAAAAACATTCAGTACTTC
TRBJ2-1,few,TRBV24-1,TRBD1,CATRGQGSNEQFF,TGTGCCACCAGGGGACAGGGATCCAATGAGCAGTTCTTC
TRBJ1-1,NA,TRBV2,TRBD1,CASSWDREAFF,TGTGCCAGCAGTTGGGACAGGGAAGCTTTCTTT
TRBJ2-3,NA,TRBV9,TRBD2,CASSDYRTSGVYTQYF,TGTGCCAGCAGCGACTACAGGACTAGCGGGGTTTATACGCAGTATTTT
TRBJ2-2,few,TRBV9,NA,CASSVEAVGPGELFF,TGTGCCAGCAGCGTAGAAGCTGTAGGGCCCGGGGAGCTGTTTTTT
TRBJ2-1,many,TRBV6-2/TRBV6-3,TRBD1,CASSPGTGAINEQFF,TGTGCCAGCAGTCCCGGGACAGGGGCGATCAATGAGCAGTTCTTC
TRBJ2-4,NA,TRBV6-5,TRBD1,CASSYSQGLAKNIQYF,TGTGCCAGCAGTTACTCACAGGGGCTAGCCAAAAACATTCAGTACTTC
TRBJ1-2,few,TRBV29-1,NA,CSVSFRANYGYTF,TGCAGCGTAAGTTTCAGAGCTAACTATGGCTACACCTTC
TRBJ1-2,few,TRBV5-4,NA,CASSLAGSLQLYTF,TGTGCCAGCAGCTTGGCGGGGTCCCTACAGCTCTACACCTTC
TRBJ1-1,many,TRBV30,NA,CASRALTMNTEAFF,TGTGCCAGCAGGGCTCTGACAATGAACACTGAAGCTTTCTTT
TRBJ2-3,few,TRBV20-1,TRBD1,CSAIGQGPPAGTDTQYF,TGCAGTGCCATAGGACAGGGGCCTCCTGCCGGCACAGATACGCAGTATTTT
TRBJ1-1,many,TRBV20-1,NA,CSARSAADRFEAFF,TGCAGTGCTAGGTCTGCGGCAGACAGATTTGAAGCTTTCTTT
TRBJ1-4,NA,TRBV19,NA,CASSTHDGNLEKLFF,TGTGCCAGTAGTACCCACGACGGTAATCTTGAAAAACTGTTTTTT
TRBJ2-1,NA,TRBV7-6,NA,CASSLTRTSNEQFF,TGTGCCAGCAGCTTAACTCGGACCTCCAATGAGCAGTTCTTC
TRBJ2-3,many,TRBV6-1,TRBD2,CASSEAGGGSTDTQYF,TGTGCCAGCAGTGAAGCGGGCGGGGGTAGCACAGATACGCAGTATTTT
TRBJ1-2,NA,TRBV7-9,TRBD1,CASSLDGTGFYGYTF,TGTGCCAGCAGCTTAGACGGGACAGGGTTCTATGGCTACACCTTC
TRBJ1-3,few,TRBV20-1,NA,CSARGLGVGNTIYF,TGCAGTGCTAGGGGATTGGGAGTTGGAAACACCATATATTTT
TRBJ2-3,NA,TRBV6-1,TRBD2,CASRPLQGLASGDTQYF,TGTGCCAGCAGACCCCTCCAAGGACTAGCGAGCGGAGATACGCAGTATTTT
TRBJ1-2,few,TRBV3-1,TRBD1,CASSSQTGGTRGYTF,TGTGCCAGCAGCTCCCAGACAGGGGGTACCCGAGGCTACACCTTC
TRBJ2-2,NA,TRBV20-1,NA,CSPGDPYTGELFF,TGCAGTCCGGGGGATCCTTACACCGGGGAGCTGTTTTTT
TRBJ2-7,few,TRBV6-1,NA,CASSDGGAPSYEQYF,TGTGCCAGCAGTGACGGGGGTGCGCCTAGCTACGAGCAGTACTTC
TRBJ2-2,NA,TRBV7-6,NA,CASSSRRGGPNTGELFF,TGTGCCAGCAGCTCCCGACGTGGAGGGCCGAACACCGGGGAGCTGTTTTTT
TRBJ1-1,many,TRBV3-1,NA,CASSQIGGHNTEAFF,TGTGCCAGCAGCCAAATAGGGGGTCACAACACTGAAGCTTTCTTT
TRBJ2-1,NA,TRBV6-1,TRBD1,CASSEEIGGMGVPYNEQFF,TGTGCCAGCAGTGAAGAAATAGGGGGCATGGGGGTCCCTTACAATGAGCAGTTCTTC
TRBJ1-6,NA,TRBV11-1,NA,CASSLAPGKNSPLHF,TGTGCCAGCAGCTTAGCCCCAGGGAAGAATTCACCCCTCCACTTT
TRBJ2-3,many,TRBV20-1,TRBD1,CSARDDRGPDTQYF,TGCAGTGCTAGAGATGACAGGGGCCCAGATACGCAGTATTTT
TRBJ1-1,NA,TRBV19,NA,CASSIGGPTEAFF,TGTGCCAGTAGTATCGGGGGCCCCACTGAAGCTTTCTTT
TRBJ2-3,NA,TRBV4-1,NA,CASSREPGLPSTDTQYF,TGCGCCAGCAGCCGCGAACCGGGACTGCCTAGCACAGATACGCAGTATTTT
TRBJ1-6,many,TRBV7-6,NA,CASSSSTNNSPLHF,TGTGCCAGCAGCTCCTCCACCAATAATTCACCCCTCCACTTT
TRBJ1-2,NA,TRBV29-1,TRBD1,CSVATGDGYTF,TGCAGCGTTGCCACAGGGGATGGCTACACCTTC
TRBJ2-7,many,TRBV7-3,NA,CASSLTGGQDEQYF,TGTGCCAGCAGCTTAACGGGCGGCCAAGACGAGCAGTACTTC
TRBJ1-4,many,TRBV18,NA,CASSPWTVMRNEKLFF,TGTGCCAGCTCACCATGGACAGTAATGAGGAATGAAAAACTGTTTTTT
TRBJ2-1,few,TRBV7-6,NA,CASSQINNEQFF,TGTGCCAGCAGCCAAATAAACAATGAGCAGTTCTTC
TRBJ2-4,few,TRBV3-1,NA,CASSHPGVAKNIQYF,TGTGCCAGCAGCCACCCCGGGGTAGCCAAAAACATTCAGTACTTC
TRBJ1-2,many,TRBV27,NA,CASRAGAYGYTF,TGTGCCAGCAGGGCAGGGGCCTATGGCTACACCTTC
TRBJ2-1,NA,TRBV6-2/TRBV6-3,TRBD1,CASSYPRRAGQGWDEQFF,TGTGCCAGCAGTTATCCGCGCCGTGCGGGACAGGGCTGGGATGAGCAGTTCTTC
TRBJ1-5,few,TRBV4-1,NA,CASSQVRGDNQPQHF,TGCGCCAGCAGCCAAGTGAGGGGAGACAATCAGCCCCAGCATTTT
TRBJ1-4,few,TRBV12-3/TRBV12-4,TRBD1,CASSLGSTGGSEKLFF,TGTGCCAGCAGTTTAGGATCGACAGGGGGTAGCGAAAAACTGTTTTTT
TRBJ2-5,many,TRBV11-2,TRBD2,CASSLISGGAQETQYF,TGTGCCAGCAGCTTAATCAGCGGGGGTGCCCAAGAGACCCAGTACTTC
TRBJ2-1,NA,TRBV28,TRBD1,CASSLGQGVDEQFF,TGTGCCAGCAGTCTCGGACAGGGGGTGGATGAGCAGTTCTTC
TRBJ2-1,many,TRBV3-1,TRBD2,CASSQDTSAYNEQFF,TGTGCCAGCAGCCAAGATACTAGCGCGTACAATGAGCAGTTCTTC
TRBJ2-7,few,TRBV30,TRBD1,CAWRGQGTYEQYF,TGTGCCTGGCGGGGACAGGGAACCTACGAGCAGTACTTC
TRBJ2-1,few,TRBV9,NA,CASSVEGGQWNEQFF,TGTGCCAGCAGCGTAGAGGGGGGCCAATGGAATGAGCAGTTCTTC
TRBJ2-3,many,TRBV11-2,NA,CASAKGALRTDTQYF,TGTGCCAGCGCCAAAGGGGCGCTTAGAACAGATACGCAGTATTTT
TRBJ1-1,NA,TRBV18,NA,CASSPPVGGTEAFF,TGTGCCAGCTCACCCCCGGTTGGGGGCACTGAAGCTTTCTTT
TRBJ2-4,few,TRBV29-1,TRBD1,CSVRTGENIQYF,TGCAGCGTTCGGACAGGGGAGAACATTCAGTACTTC
TRBJ2-2,NA,TRBV11-3,NA,CASSLGVGTGELFF,TGTGCCAGCAGCTTAGGCGTAGGAACCGGGGAGCTGTTTTTT
TRBJ2-7,many,TRBV3-1,NA,CASSHTGTDYEQYF,TGTGCCAGCAGCCACACAGGGACGGACTACGAGCAGTACTTC
TRBJ1-1,many,TRBV2,TRBD1,CASSDYRGYTEAFF,TGTGCCAGCAGTGACTACAGGGGATACACTGAAGCTTTCTTT
TRBJ2-1,NA,TRBV3-1,NA,CASSQDRGKYNEQFF,TGTGCCAGCAGCCAAGACAGGGGAAAATACAATGAGCAGTTCTTC
TRBJ2-7,NA,TRBV19,NA,CASSPAWGGGSYEQYF,TGTGCCAGCTCTCCCGCCTGGGGAGGGGGATCCTACGAGCAGTACTTC
TRBJ1-5,few,TRBV12-3/TRBV12-4,TRBD1,CASRGVRTGGNQPQHF,TGTGCCAGCAGGGGGGTGAGGACAGGGGGCAATCAGCCCCAGCATTTT